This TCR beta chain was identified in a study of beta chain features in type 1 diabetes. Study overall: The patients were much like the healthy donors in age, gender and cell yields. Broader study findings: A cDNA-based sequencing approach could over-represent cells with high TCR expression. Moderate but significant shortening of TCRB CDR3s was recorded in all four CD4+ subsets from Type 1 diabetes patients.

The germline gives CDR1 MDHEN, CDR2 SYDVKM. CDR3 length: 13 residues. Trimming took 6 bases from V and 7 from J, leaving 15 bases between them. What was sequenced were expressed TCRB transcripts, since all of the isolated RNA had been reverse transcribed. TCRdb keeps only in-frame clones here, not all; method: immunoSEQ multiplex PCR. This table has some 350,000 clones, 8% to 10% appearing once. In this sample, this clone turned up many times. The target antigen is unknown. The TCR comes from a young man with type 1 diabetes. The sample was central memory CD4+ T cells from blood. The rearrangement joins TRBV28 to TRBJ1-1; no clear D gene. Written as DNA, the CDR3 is TGTGCCAGCAGCCAGAGGGTGCAGAATGAAGCTTTCTTT. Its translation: CASSQRVQNEAFF.